This T cell receptor (beta chain) was identified in a study of T-cell reconstitution after alpha-beta-depleted transplantation in children. Overall study findings and caveats: As was reported, about two months after transplant, alpha-beta T cells came from several hundred expanded graft clones. Newly generated T cells supplied most T-cell counts and diversity one year post-transplant. Surviving recipient T cells and intrathymic progenitors accounted for some patients' high TCRbeta diversity at day 60.

It was with unique molecular identifiers that the TCRbeta library was prepared. TCRdb fed the PCR reads into MiXCR, producing one record per CDR3 protein. In the table there are around 200,000 distinct CDR3 sequences, approximately 10% of which are singletons. This clonotype came up many times. Its antigen remains unknown. The CDR3 is 17 residues long. Germline CDR1 is MNHEY and CDR2 is SVGAGI. Trimming removed 2 bases from V and 0 bases from J, with 14 bases in between. The sequence was collected from a child under two years old with acute myeloid leukemia, due to receive a stem cell transplant. Sequencing was performed on PBMCs, taken before TCRalphabeta/CD19-depleted stem cell transplant. The V call is TRBV6-5, the J call TRBJ2-1; D ambiguous. The CDR3 DNA reads as TGTGCCAGCAGTTACGACATTTGGGCGAGCTCCTACAATGAGCAGTTCTTC. Translation: CASSYDIWASSYNEQFF.